Presented here are 6 T cell receptor beta chains from one specimen sequenced in a study of blood T cell repertoires in COVID-19. Profiling relied on immunoSEQ multiplex PCR, and the TCRdb table lists in-frame clones only, not all of them. The sample contains some 70,000 clones, roughly 79% of which appear only once. Sequencing was done on a sample of peripheral blood. Every receptor here comes from a woman between 55 and 75 years old with acute or convalescent COVID-19.

V and J are TRBV7-3 and TRBJ2-1, with TRBD2 matching over 12 bases. Unmatched junction bases numbered 8, after V lost 5 bases and J lost 9 bases. Per the germline V gene, CDR1 is SGHTA and CDR2 is FQGTGA. CDR3 size: 15 residues. The CDR3 DNA is TGTGCCAGCAGCCCTAGCGGGGGGGCCCGAGGTGAGCAGTTCTTC. Amino acid sequence: CASSPSGGARGEQFF. The whole variable domain, remainder taken from reference TRBV7-3 and TRBJ2-1, is GAGVSQTPSNKVTEKGKYVELRCDPISGHTALYWYRQSLGQGPEFLIYFQGTGAADDSGLPNDRFFAVRPEGSVSTLKIQRTERGDSAVYLCASSPSGGARGEQFFGPGTRLTVL.

This rearrangement joins TRBV6-6 to TRBJ1-3; 11 nucleotides match TRBD1. Trimming at V came to 6 bases and at J to 8 bases, leaving 6 bases not matched to a gene. Germline-derived CDR1 and CDR2 are MNHNY and SVGAGI (reference sequence). The CDR3 spans 14 residues. The CDR3 bases are TGTGCCAGCAGCTGGGACAGGGGGTTAGACACCATATATTTT. Its translation is CASSWDRGLDTIYF.

The chain employs TRBV24-1 and TRBJ1-2, with a weak D call TRBD1 (6 bases). Germline CDR1 reads KGHDR; CDR2 reads SFDVKD. The CDR3 length is 12 residues. V was clipped by 5 bases and J by 6 bases, with 9 bases between them. The CDR3 sequence: CATSAGDDGYTF. CDR3 coding DNA: TGTGCCACCAGTGCAGGGGATGATGGCTACACCTTC.

V usage is TRBV28 and J usage is TRBJ1-1, with D perhaps TRBD1 (6 bases). V gave up 4 bases and J gave up 3 bases, with 18 bases separating them. CDR1 MDHEN and CDR2 SYDVKM come from the germline V gene. The CDR3 extends over 16 amino acids. CDR3 protein: CASSWDGEGGDTEAFF. CDR3 in DNA: TGTGCCAGCAGTTGGGACGGAGAGGGGGGGGACACTGAAGCTTTCTTT.

The chain carries TRBV11-1 and TRBJ1-3, with D maybe TRBD1 (6 bases). The V gene lost 4 bases and the J gene lost 2 bases, with 15 bases spanning the gap. The CDR3 spans 16 residues. Germline V CDR1 and CDR2: SGHAT, FQDESV (reference sequence). The CDR3 reads CASSSTLTGPGNTIYF. As DNA, the CDR3 is TGTGCCAGCAGCTCAACACTCACAGGGCCTGGAAACACCATATATTTT.

This rearrangement joins TRBV6-1 to TRBJ2-6, with D unclear. The CDR3 covers 15 residues. With 2 bases removed from V and 1 base from J, the gap between germline ends came to 6 bases. Germline V gives CDR1 MNHNS, CDR2 SASEGT. Here the CDR3 reads CASSEQLSGANVLTF. Here the CDR3 DNA reads TGTGCCAGCAGTGAACAGTTATCTGGGGCCAACGTCCTGACTTTC.